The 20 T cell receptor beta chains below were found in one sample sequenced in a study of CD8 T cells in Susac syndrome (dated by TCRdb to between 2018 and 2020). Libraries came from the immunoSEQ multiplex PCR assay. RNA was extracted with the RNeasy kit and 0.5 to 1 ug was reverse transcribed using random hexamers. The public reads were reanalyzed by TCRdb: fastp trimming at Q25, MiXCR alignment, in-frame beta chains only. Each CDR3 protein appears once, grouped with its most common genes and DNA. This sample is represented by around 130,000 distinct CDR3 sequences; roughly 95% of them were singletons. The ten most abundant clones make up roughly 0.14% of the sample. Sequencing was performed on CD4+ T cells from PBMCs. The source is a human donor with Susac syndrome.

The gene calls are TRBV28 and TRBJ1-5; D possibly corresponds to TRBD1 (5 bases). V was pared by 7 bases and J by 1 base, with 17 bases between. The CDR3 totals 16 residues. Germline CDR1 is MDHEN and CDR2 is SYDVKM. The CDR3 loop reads CASIPPGTHSNQPQHF. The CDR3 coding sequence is TGTGCCAGCATCCCCCCGGGGACCCACAGCAATCAGCCCCAGCATTTT.

The CDR3 sequence: CASSLWDTEAFF. The CDR3 DNA follows: TGTGCCAGCAGTTTGTGGGACACTGAAGCTTTCTTT. The chain has TRBV12-3 or TRBV12-4 and TRBJ1-1; D is unclear. The CDR3 spans 12 residues. Trimming took 3 bases from V and 3 from J, leaving 5 bases between them.

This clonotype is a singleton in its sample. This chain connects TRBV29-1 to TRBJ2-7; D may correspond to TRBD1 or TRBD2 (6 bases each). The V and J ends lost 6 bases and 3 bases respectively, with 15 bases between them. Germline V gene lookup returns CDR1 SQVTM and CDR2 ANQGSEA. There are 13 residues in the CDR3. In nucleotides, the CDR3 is TGCAGCGTCGGAGGGGGGATCCTCTACGAGCAGTACTTC. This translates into CSVGGGILYEQYF.

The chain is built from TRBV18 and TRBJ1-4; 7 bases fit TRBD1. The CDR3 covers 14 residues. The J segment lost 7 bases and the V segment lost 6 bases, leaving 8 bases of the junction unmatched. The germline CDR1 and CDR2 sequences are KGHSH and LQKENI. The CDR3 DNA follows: TGTGCCAGCTCCCGACAGGGAGTGGCTGAAAAACTGTTTTTT. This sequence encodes CASSRQGVAEKLFF. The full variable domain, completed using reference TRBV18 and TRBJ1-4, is NAGVMQNPRHLVRRRGQEARLRCSPMKGHSHVYWYRQLPEEGLKFMVYLQKENIIDESGMPKERFSAEFPKEGPSILRIQQVVRGDSAAYFCASSRQGVAEKLFFGSGTQLSVL.

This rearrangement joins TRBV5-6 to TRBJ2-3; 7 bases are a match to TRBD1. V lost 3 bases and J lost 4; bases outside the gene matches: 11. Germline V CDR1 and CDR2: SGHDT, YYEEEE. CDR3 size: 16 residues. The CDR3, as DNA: TGTGCCAGCAGCTCGGTACAGGGGAAGGAGGCAGATACGCAGTATTTT. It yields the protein CASSSVQGKEADTQYF. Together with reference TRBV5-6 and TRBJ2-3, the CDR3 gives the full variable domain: DAGVTQSPTHLIKTRGQQVTLRCSPKSGHDTVSWYQQALGQGPQFIFQYYEEEERQRGNFPDRFSGHQFPNYSSELNVNALLLGDSALYLCASSSVQGKEADTQYFGPGTRLTVL.

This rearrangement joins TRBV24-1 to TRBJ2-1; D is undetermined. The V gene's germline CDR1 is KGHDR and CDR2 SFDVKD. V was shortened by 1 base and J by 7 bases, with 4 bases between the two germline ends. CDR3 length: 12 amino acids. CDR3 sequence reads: CATSDLRNEQFF. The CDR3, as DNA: TGTGCCACCAGTGATTTAAGGAATGAGCAGTTCTTC.

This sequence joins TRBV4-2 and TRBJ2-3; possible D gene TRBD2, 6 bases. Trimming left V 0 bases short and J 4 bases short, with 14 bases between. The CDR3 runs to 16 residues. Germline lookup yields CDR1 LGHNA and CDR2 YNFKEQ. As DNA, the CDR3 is TGTGCCAGCAGCCAAGAGAAGGCGGGGCGGCCAGATACGCAGTATTTT. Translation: CASSQEKAGRPDTQYF.

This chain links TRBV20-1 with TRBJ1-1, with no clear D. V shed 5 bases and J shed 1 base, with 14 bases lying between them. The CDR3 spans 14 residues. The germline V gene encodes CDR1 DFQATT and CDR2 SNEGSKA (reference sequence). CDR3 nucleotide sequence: TGCAGTGCTCACAGACCGAAGACGAACACTGAAGCTTTCTTT. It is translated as CSAHRPKTNTEAFF.

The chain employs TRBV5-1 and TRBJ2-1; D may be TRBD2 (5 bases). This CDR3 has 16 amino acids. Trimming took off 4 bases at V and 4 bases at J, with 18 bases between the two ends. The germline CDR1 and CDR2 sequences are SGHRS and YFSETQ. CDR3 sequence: CASSLPSIASYNEQFF. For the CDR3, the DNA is TGCGCCAGCAGCCTTCCCTCGATAGCGAGTTACAATGAGCAGTTCTTC.

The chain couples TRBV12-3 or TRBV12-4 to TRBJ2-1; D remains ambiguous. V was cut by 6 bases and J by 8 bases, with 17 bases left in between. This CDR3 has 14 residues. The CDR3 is CASSPARSEDEQFF. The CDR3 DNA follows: TGTGCCAGCAGCCCTGCCCGGAGTGAGGATGAGCAGTTCTTC.

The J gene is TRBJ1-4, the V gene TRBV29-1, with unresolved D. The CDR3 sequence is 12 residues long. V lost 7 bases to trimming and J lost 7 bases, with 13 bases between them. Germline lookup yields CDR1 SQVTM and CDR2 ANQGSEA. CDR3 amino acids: CSARGRGEKLFF. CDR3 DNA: TGCAGCGCCCGAGGGCGAGGTGAAAAACTGTTTTTT.

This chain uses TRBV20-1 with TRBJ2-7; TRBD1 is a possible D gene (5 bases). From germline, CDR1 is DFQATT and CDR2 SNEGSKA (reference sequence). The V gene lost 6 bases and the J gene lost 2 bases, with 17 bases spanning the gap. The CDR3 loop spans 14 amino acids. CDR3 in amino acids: CSATDRKVAYEQYF. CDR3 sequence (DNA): TGCAGTGCCACCGACAGAAAAGTCGCCTACGAGCAGTACTTC.

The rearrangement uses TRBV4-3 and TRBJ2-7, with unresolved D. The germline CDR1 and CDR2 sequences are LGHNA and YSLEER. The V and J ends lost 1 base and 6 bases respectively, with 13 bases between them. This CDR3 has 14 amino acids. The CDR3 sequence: CASSQAMARSEQYF. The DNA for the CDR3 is TGCGCCAGCAGCCAAGCAATGGCTAGGAGCGAGCAGTACTTC.

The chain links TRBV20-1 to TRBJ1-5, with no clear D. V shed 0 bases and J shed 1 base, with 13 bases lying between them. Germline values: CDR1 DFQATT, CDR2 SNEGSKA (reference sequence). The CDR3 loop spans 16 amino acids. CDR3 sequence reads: CSARDTRVGSNQPQHF. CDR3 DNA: TGCAGTGCTAGAGATACCCGGGTCGGGAGCAATCAGCCCCAGCATTTT.

The DNA of the CDR3 is TGTGCCAGCAGGCGACTAGCGGGAGGGTACAATGAGCAGTTCTTC. It specifies CASRRLAGGYNEQFF. V is TRBV6-5 and J is TRBJ2-1; TRBD2 matches 14 bases. Germline V gene lookup returns CDR1 MNHEY and CDR2 SVGAGI. The ends lost 6 bases at V and 4 bases at J; junction bases unmatched: 2. The CDR3 length is 15 residues.

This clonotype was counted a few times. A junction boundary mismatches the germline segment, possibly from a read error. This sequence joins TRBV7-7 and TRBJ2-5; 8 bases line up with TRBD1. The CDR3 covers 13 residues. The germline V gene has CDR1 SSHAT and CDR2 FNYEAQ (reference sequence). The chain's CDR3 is CASSLDREETQYF. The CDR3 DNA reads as TGTGCTAGCAGCTTGGACAGGGAAGAGACCCAGTACTTC. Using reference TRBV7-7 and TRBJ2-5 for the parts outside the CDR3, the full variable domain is GAGVSQSPRYKVTKRGQDVTLRCDPISSHATLYWYQQALGQGPEFLTYFNYEAQPDKSGLPSDRFSAERPEGSISTLTIQRTEQRDSAMYRCASSLDREETQYFGPGTRLLVL.

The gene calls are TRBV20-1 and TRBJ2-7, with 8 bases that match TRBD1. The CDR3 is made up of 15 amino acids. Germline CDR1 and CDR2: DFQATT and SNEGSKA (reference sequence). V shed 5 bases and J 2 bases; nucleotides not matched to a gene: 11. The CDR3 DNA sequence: TGCAGTGCTCCTAACCCCCAGGGGGCCACCTACGAGCAGTACTTC. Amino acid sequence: CSAPNPQGATYEQYF.

In nucleotides, the CDR3 is TGCAGTGCTAGAGATCCGGCCGTGAACACTGAAGCTTTCTTT. It encodes CSARDPAVNTEAFF. This chain connects TRBV20-1 to TRBJ1-1; D gene unclear. This CDR3 region has 14 residues. Germline V CDR1 and CDR2: DFQATT, SNEGSKA (reference sequence). V lost 0 bases and J lost 0, with 8 bases in between.

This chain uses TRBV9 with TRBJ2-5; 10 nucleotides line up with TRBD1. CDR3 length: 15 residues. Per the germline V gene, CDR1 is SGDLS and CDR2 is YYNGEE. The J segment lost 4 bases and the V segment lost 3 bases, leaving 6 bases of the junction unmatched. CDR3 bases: TGTGCCAGCAGCGGAGACAGGGGGCCGGTAGAGACCCAGTACTTC. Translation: CASSGDRGPVETQYF.

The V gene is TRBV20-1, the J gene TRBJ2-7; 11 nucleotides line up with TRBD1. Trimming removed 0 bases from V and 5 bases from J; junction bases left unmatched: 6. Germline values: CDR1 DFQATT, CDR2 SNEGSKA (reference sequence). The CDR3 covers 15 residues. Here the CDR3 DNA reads TGCAGTGCTAGAGATAGGACAGGGGGCCGCGACGAGCAGTACTTC. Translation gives CSARDRTGGRDEQYF.